Included here is one T cell receptor beta chain sequence, with context. This entry is derived from a study of shared clonotypes between healthy human individuals. Germline V gene sequence: CDR1 WSHSY, CDR2 SAAADI. The V segment lost 3 bases and the J segment 4 bases; nucleotides outside the gene matches: 15. This CDR3 is 17 amino acids long. Repertoires were generated with immunoSEQ multiplex PCR, while TCRdb's copy carries only in-frame clones and drops some. The sample has around 610,000 clones; approximately 96% are singletons. As defined, naive CD8 cells were CD45RO-negative and positively selected for CCR7, with terminally differentiated effector memory CD45RA+ cells excluded. Within Nashville, Tennessee resided all donors, each a Caucasian adult.

This rearrangement joins TRBV10-2 to TRBJ2-7; 7 nucleotides agree with TRBD2. The sequencing input was naive CD8+ T cells sorted from blood. This clonotype was sampled from a woman aged 30 to 39 in good health. As DNA, the CDR3 is TGCGCCAGCAGTGAACGCCTCCAGACCGGGAGGTTATACGAGCAGTACTTC. It specifies CASSERLQTGRLYEQYF.